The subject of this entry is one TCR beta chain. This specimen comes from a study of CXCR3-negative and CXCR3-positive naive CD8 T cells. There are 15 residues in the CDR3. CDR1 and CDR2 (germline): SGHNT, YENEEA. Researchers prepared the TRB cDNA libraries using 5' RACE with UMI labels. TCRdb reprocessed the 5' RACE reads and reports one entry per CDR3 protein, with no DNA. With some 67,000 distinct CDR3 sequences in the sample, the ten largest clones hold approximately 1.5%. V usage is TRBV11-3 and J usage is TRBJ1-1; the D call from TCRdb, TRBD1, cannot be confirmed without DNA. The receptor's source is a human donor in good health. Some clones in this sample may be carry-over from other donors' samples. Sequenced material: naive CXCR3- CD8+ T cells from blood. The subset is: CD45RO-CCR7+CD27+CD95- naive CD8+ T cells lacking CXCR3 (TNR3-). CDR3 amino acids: CASRPPGQLNTEAFF.